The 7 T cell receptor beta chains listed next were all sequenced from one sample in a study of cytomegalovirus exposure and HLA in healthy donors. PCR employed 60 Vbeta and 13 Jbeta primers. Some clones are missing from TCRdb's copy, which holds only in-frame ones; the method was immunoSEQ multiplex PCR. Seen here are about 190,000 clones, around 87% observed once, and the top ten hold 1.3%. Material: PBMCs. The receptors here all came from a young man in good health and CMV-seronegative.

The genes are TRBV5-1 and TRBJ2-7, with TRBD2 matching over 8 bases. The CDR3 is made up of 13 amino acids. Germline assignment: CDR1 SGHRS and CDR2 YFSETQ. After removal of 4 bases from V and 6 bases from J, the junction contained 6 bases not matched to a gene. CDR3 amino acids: CASSLGLASEQYF. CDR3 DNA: TGCGCCAGCAGCCTAGGACTAGCAAGCGAGCAGTACTTC. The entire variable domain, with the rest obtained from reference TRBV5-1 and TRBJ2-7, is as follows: KAGVTQTPRYLIKTRGQQVTLSCSPISGHRSVSWYQQTPGQGLQFLFEYFSETQRNKGNFPGRFSGRQFSNSRSEMNVSTLELGDSALYLCASSLGLASEQYFGPGTRLTVT.

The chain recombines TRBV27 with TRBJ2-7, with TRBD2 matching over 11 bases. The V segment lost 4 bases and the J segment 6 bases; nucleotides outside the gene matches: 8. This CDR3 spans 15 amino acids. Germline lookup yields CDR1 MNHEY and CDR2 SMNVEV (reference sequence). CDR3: CASSSFRLAGSEQYF. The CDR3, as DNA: TGTGCCAGCAGTTCCTTCCGACTAGCGGGAAGCGAGCAGTACTTC.

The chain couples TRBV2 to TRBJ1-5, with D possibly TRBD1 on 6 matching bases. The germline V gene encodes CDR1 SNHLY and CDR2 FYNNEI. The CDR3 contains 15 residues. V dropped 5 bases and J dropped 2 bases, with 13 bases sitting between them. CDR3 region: CASSPGGQGNQPQHF. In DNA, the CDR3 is TGTGCCAGCAGTCCGGGGGGGCAGGGCAATCAGCCCCAGCATTTT.

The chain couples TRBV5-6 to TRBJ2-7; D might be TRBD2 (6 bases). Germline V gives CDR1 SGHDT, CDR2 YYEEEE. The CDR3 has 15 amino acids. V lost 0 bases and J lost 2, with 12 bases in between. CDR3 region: CASSLVGGVAYEQYF. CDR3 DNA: TGTGCCAGCAGCTTGGTCGGGGGAGTCGCCTACGAGCAGTACTTC.

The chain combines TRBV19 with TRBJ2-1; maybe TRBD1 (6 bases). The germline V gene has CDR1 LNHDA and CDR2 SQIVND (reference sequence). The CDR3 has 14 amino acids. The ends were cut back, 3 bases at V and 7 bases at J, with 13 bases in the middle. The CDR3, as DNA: TGTGCCAGTAGTATCCAGGGGAAAGGGAATGAGCAGTTCTTC. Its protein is CASSIQGKGNEQFF.

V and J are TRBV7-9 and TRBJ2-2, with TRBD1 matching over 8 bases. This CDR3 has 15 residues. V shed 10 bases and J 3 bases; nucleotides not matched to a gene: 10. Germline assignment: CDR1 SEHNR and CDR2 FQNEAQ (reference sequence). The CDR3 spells CATPHRGLDTGELFF. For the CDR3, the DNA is TGTGCCACCCCACACAGGGGGTTAGACACCGGGGAGCTGTTTTTT.

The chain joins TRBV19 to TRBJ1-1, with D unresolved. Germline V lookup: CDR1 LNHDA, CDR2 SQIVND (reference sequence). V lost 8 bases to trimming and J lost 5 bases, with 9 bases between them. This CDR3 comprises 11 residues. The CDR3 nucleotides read TGTGCCAGTTCGGCGAGGACTGAAGCTTTCTTT. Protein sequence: CASSARTEAFF.